This TCR beta chain originates from a study of blood T cell repertoires in COVID-19. V was cut by 5 bases and J by 13 bases, with 14 bases left in between. From germline, CDR1 is MDHEN and CDR2 SYDVKM. This CDR3 contains 11 residues. Participant age was roughly 18 to 90 years, and participants resided in fewer than 30 US areas. Original methodology: How many nucleated cells were present was estimated from reference gene primer amplification. Only in-frame clones appear in the TCRdb table, and some are missing; sequencing was by immunoSEQ multiplex PCR. That table furnishes V, J and clone size, whereas the DNA furnished D and trimming. The sample records 350,000 or so clones, more than 85% being singletons.

Sequenced input: PBMCs or T cells enriched from blood (not recorded which). The rearrangement uses TRBV28 and TRBJ1-1; possible D gene TRBD1, 6 bases. This receptor was obtained from a woman in her twenties or thirties who had recovered from COVID-19. The DNA of the CDR3 is TGTGCCAGCAGTGGCCCGGGACACAGTTTCTTT. Translating it yields CASSGPGHSFF.